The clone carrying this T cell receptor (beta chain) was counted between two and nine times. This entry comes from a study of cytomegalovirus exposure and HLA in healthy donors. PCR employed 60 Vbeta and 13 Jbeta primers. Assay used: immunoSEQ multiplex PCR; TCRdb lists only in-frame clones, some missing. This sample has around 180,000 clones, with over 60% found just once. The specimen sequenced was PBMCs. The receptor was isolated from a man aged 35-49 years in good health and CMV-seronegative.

The CDR3 coding sequence is TGTGCCAGCAGTGCCCTAGCGGGGGGCCTCTACGAGCAGTACTTC. Translating it yields CASSALAGGLYEQYF. The chain joins TRBV28 to TRBJ2-7, with 11 bases matching TRBD2. The V gene's germline CDR1 is MDHEN and CDR2 SYDVKM. The junction had 6 bases not matched to a gene; V was cut back by 5 bases and J by 3 bases. There are 15 residues in the CDR3.